This T cell receptor (beta chain) was found in a study of T cells after yellow fever vaccination. Overall study context: In the case of low-cell-number fractions, SMART-Seq v4 Ultra Low Input was used for preparation. Notes on the study in general: At less than 97% for CD4 and just over 85% for CD8, most primary-vaccination clones showed up again after the booster.

In germline, CDR1 is SGHAT, CDR2 FQNNGV. CDR3 size: 16 residues. V dropped 1 base and J dropped 1; count of bases not matched to a gene: 2. UMIs were added to TCR cDNA along with a universal primer site when it was made by 5'RACE template switching. TCRdb reprocessed the 5' RACE reads via MiXCR and lists one record per CDR3 protein. The sample lists hundreds of thousands of distinct CDR3 sequences; about 10% were seen once. For this clonotype: Its target is unknown.

The sequence was collected from a man between 18 and 35 years old who received the YFV17D yellow fever vaccine. V is TRBV11-2 and J is TRBJ2-1; 9 nucleotides align to TRBD2. Source: CD4+ T cells sorted from PBMCs, taken 5 days after the yellow fever booster vaccination. The CDR3 reads CASSLGRGGSYNEQFF. CDR3 DNA: TGTGCCAGCAGCTTAGGGCGGGGGGGATCCTACAATGAGCAGTTCTTC.